These T cell receptor beta chains were read from a single sample in a study of T cell changes during pregnancy in multiple sclerosis. Only in-frame clones appear in the TCRdb table, and some are missing; sequencing was by immunoSEQ multiplex PCR. The repertoire includes some 20,000 clones, about 88% of them detected once, and approximately 1.2% sits in the top ten. Sequenced material: CD4+ T cells from peripheral blood mononuclear cells, taken in the first trimester of pregnancy. These TCRs come from a female donor in good health, enrolled as a control in a pregnancy study. CDR3s include the opening cysteine and the closing phenylalanine or tryptophan. A D gene is named only where the DNA matches it firmly. Size tells how often a clone was seen (once, few, many) or the class of an expanded clone, and some rows leave it out.

v_gene	abundance	j_gene	d_gene	CDR3aa	CDR3nt
TRBV6-1	-	TRBJ2-7	-	CASSDRYEQYF	TGTGCCAGCAGCGACAGATACGAGCAGTACTTC
TRBV5-1	-	TRBJ1-1	-	CASSLAKVSGRGTEAFF	TGCGCCAGCAGCTTGGCCAAGGTCTCCGGACGGGGCACTGAAGCTTTCTTT
TRBV7-2	-	TRBJ1-2	-	CASSLPGVSGYTF	TGTGCCAGCAGCTTACCAGGGGTGAGTGGCTACACCTTC
TRBV19	-	TRBJ2-1	TRBD2	CASSIPALAGGPNEQFF	TGTGCCAGTAGTATCCCGGCACTAGCGGGAGGGCCGAATGAGCAGTTCTTC
TRBV7-8	-	TRBJ2-7	-	CASSRGLETAHYEQYF	TGTGCCAGCAGCCGGGGGTTAGAAACGGCCCATTACGAGCAGTACTTC
TRBV7-3	-	TRBJ1-2	-	CASSARQVLNYGYTF	TGTGCCAGCAGCGCCAGACAGGTCCTTAACTATGGCTACACCTTC
TRBV27	-	TRBJ2-7	TRBD2	CASSPGKGLAGSQQYF	TGTGCCAGCAGTCCCGGCAAGGGACTAGCAGGAAGTCAGCAGTACTTC
TRBV29-1	-	TRBJ1-2	-	CSVVREIYGYTF	TGCAGCGTTGTGAGGGAGATCTATGGCTACACCTTC
TRBV4-1	once	TRBJ2-1	TRBD2	CASSHASGTSGRNEQFF	TGCGCCAGCAGCCATGCCTCCGGGACTAGCGGGAGAAATGAGCAGTTCTTC
TRBV6-1	once	TRBJ2-3	TRBD2	CASSTLAGVLGTQYF	TGTGCCAGCAGTACCTTAGCGGGGGTTCTGGGTACGCAGTATTTT
TRBV9	-	TRBJ1-1	-	CASSVATGGISEAFF	TGTGCCAGCAGCGTAGCTACGGGAGGAATATCAGAAGCTTTCTTT
TRBV6-1	-	TRBJ1-1	TRBD1	CARRDRGDTEAFF	TGTGCCAGGAGGGACAGGGGTGACACTGAAGCTTTCTTT
TRBV6-5	-	TRBJ2-7	TRBD1	CASSTQGAEEQYF	TGTGCCAGCAGTACACAGGGGGCGGAAGAGCAGTACTTC
TRBV7-2	-	TRBJ1-6	TRBD1	CASSLGTGASPLHF	TGTGCCAGCAGCTTAGGGACAGGGGCCTCACCCCTCCACTTT
TRBV4-1	-	TRBJ2-1	TRBD2	CASSQASGRPYNEQFF	TGCGCCAGCAGCCAAGCTAGCGGGAGGCCGTACAATGAGCAGTTCTTC
TRBV4-2	-	TRBJ2-3	TRBD2	CASSVTSGGSTDTQYF	TGTGCCAGCAGCGTAACTAGCGGGGGAAGCACAGATACGCAGTATTTT
TRBV5-1	-	TRBJ2-7	TRBD1	CASSYRQGYEQYF	TGCGCCAGCAGCTACAGACAGGGCTACGAGCAGTACTTC
TRBV5-4	-	TRBJ1-2	TRBD1	CASTPMWGQVNYGYTF	TGTGCCAGCACCCCAATGTGGGGACAGGTGAACTATGGCTACACCTTC
TRBV2	-	TRBJ1-2	TRBD1	CASSEGTGNYGYTF	TGTGCCAGCAGTGAAGGGACAGGGAACTATGGCTACACCTTC
TRBV12-5	-	TRBJ2-3	TRBD2	CASGPAGDSAADTQYF	TGTGCTAGTGGTCCTGCGGGGGACTCGGCGGCAGATACGCAGTATTTT
TRBV5-4	-	TRBJ2-1	TRBD2	CASSSGLAVSSYNEQFF	TGTGCCAGCAGCTCCGGACTAGCGGTTAGCTCCTACAATGAGCAGTTCTTC
TRBV7-9	-	TRBJ1-4	-	CASSLGAATNEKLFF	TGTGCCAGCAGCTTAGGAGCGGCAACTAATGAAAAACTGTTTTTT
TRBV19	-	TRBJ1-2	TRBD1	CASSIGQGYGYTF	TGTGCCAGTAGTATAGGACAGGGCTATGGCTACACCTTC
TRBV19	-	TRBJ1-1	TRBD1	CASTPNRGVTEAFF	TGTGCCAGTACCCCCAACAGGGGTGTTACTGAAGCTTTCTTT
TRBV7-6	-	TRBJ1-4	-	CASSLGSENEKLFF	TGTGCCAGCAGCTTAGGCAGCGAGAATGAAAAACTGTTTTTT
TRBV6-5	-	TRBJ2-5	TRBD2	CASSPGGGEFETQYF	TGTGCCAGCAGCCCCGGGGGAGGGGAATTTGAGACCCAGTACTTC
TRBV5-1	-	TRBJ1-2	-	CASSLDGGGGYTF	TGCGCCAGCAGCTTGGACGGGGGAGGGGGCTACACCTTC
TRBV9	-	TRBJ2-1	TRBD2	CASTRGSGGVNEQFF	TGTGCCAGCACCCGGGGGTCGGGAGGGGTCAATGAGCAGTTCTTC
TRBV7-9	-	TRBJ2-7	TRBD2	CASSLALASGGIYEQYF	TGTGCCAGCAGCTTAGCGCTTGCTAGCGGGGGGATTTACGAGCAGTACTTC
TRBV2	-	TRBJ2-3	TRBD1	CASSAPGQGTDTQYF	TGTGCCAGCAGTGCCCCGGGACAGGGCACAGATACGCAGTATTTT
TRBV19	-	TRBJ1-1	-	CASSAPDIWRLNTEAFF	TGTGCCAGTAGTGCCCCGGACATCTGGAGACTGAACACTGAAGCTTTCTTT
TRBV5-1	-	TRBJ2-3	TRBD2	CASSFAGGPGVQDTQYF	TGCGCCAGCAGCTTTGCGGGGGGCCCGGGGGTTCAAGATACGCAGTATTTT
TRBV19	-	TRBJ2-2	TRBD1	CASKGQANTGELFF	TGTGCCAGTAAGGGACAGGCGAACACCGGGGAGCTGTTTTTT
TRBV2	few	TRBJ2-7	TRBD1	CASKIGQGMDEQYF	TGTGCCAGCAAGATTGGACAGGGGATGGACGAGCAGTACTTC
TRBV7-3	-	TRBJ2-2	-	CASSPTSSGELFF	TGTGCCAGCAGCCCAACAAGTTCCGGGGAGCTGTTTTTT
TRBV5-1	-	TRBJ1-3	TRBD1	CASSFGDRDGNTIYF	TGCGCCAGCAGCTTCGGAGACAGGGATGGAAACACCATATATTTT
TRBV5-8	-	TRBJ2-3	-	CASSSWTVTDTQYF	TGTGCCAGCAGCTCATGGACAGTCACAGATACGCAGTATTTT
TRBV6-6	-	TRBJ2-7	TRBD1	CASSGGQGASYEQYF	TGTGCCAGCAGTGGGGGACAGGGGGCTTCCTACGAGCAGTACTTC
TRBV5-1	-	TRBJ2-7	TRBD2	CASRRTRTSGGAIYEQYF	TGCGCCAGCAGGCGTACCCGGACTAGCGGGGGGGCTATCTACGAGCAGTACTTC
TRBV7-2	-	TRBJ2-5	TRBD2	CASSTEGSGGAWETQYF	TGTGCCAGCAGCACCGAAGGAAGCGGGGGGGCCTGGGAGACCCAGTACTTC
TRBV18	-	TRBJ2-7	-	CASSPRTASYEQYF	TGTGCCAGCTCACCACGCACAGCTTCCTACGAGCAGTACTTC
TRBV14	-	TRBJ2-7	TRBD1	CASSQGDSISYEQYF	TGTGCCAGCAGCCAAGGGGACAGTATCTCCTACGAGCAGTACTTC
TRBV6-1	few	TRBJ1-1	-	CASSESPGNTEAFF	TGTGCCAGCAGTGAATCACCGGGGAACACTGAAGCTTTCTTT